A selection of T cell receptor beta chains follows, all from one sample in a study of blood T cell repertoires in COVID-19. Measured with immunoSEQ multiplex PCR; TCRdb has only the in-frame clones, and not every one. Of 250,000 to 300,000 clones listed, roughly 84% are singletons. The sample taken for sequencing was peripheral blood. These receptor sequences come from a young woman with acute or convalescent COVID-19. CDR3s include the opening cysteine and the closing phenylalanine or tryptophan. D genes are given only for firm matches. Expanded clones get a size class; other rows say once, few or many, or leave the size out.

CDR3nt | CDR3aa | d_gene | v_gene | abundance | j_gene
TGCAGCGTTGAAAGAGGTGGGAACACTGAAGCTTTCTTT | CSVERGGNTEAFF | - | TRBV29-1 | few | TRBJ1-1
TGCAGCGTTGGAGTAGGAGCTTCGAGGGAGACCCAGTACTTC | CSVGVGASRETQYF | - | TRBV29-1 | - | TRBJ2-5
TGTGCCAGCAGCTCGACGACAGTCAGGAACACTGAAGCTTTCTTT | CASSSTTVRNTEAFF | - | TRBV7-9 | - | TRBJ1-1
TGCGCCAGCAGCCAAGAGGCGCGGACTCGTCAGTTCTTC | CASSQEARTRQFF | - | TRBV4-3 | - | TRBJ2-1
TGTGCCAGCAGTACTGAGCGGGAGGGCCGGGAGACCCAGTACTTC | CASSTEREGRETQYF | TRBD2 | TRBV2 | - | TRBJ2-5
TGTGCCAGCAGTCCTGGGACAGTCATGAACACTGAAGCTTTCTTT | CASSPGTVMNTEAFF | TRBD1 | TRBV25-1 | once | TRBJ1-1
TGCGCCAGCAGCTTGAGGACAGGGGGCTGGACTGAAGCTTTCTTT | CASSLRTGGWTEAFF | TRBD1 | TRBV5-1 | - | TRBJ1-1
TGTGCCAGCAGCTGGACTAGGGCCGAGCAGTACTTC | CASSWTRAEQYF | TRBD2 | TRBV5-6 | many | TRBJ2-7
TGTGCCAGCACCATTGGAGAAGGGAGGGCCCTATACGAGCAGTACTTC | CASTIGEGRALYEQYF | - | TRBV21-1 | - | TRBJ2-7
TGTGCCAGCAGTGATTGGCGGGGTACGCCGAACACTGAAGCTTTCTTT | CASSDWRGTPNTEAFF | - | TRBV6-1 | - | TRBJ1-1
TGTGCCAGCAGCTTATCGGACTCCCCAGAGACCCAGTACTTC | CASSLSDSPETQYF | - | TRBV7-8 | once | TRBJ2-5
TGCAGTGCTAGTCTATTAGCGGGAGGCCTGGGCACAGATACGCAGTATTTT | CSASLLAGGLGTDTQYF | TRBD2 | TRBV20-1 | few | TRBJ2-3
TGTGCCAGCACCTGGGGGCGGAAAACCACAGATACGCAGTATTTT | CASTWGRKTTDTQYF | - | TRBV2 | - | TRBJ2-3
TGCGCCAGCAGTCGGACTAACACCGGGGAGCTGTTTTTT | CASSRTNTGELFF | - | TRBV10-2 | - | TRBJ2-2
TGTGCCAGCAGGCTCCAAACAGGGTATAACTATGGCTACACCTTC | CASRLQTGYNYGYTF | - | TRBV5-6 | - | TRBJ1-2
TGCAGCGTGTACCGAAGATCCACCGGGACAGAGCTTTCCTACGAGCAGTACTTC | CSVYRRSTGTELSYEQYF | TRBD1 | TRBV29-1 | - | TRBJ2-7
TGTGCCAGCAGCTTAGATTACGGGACTACCTTGGGAGATACGCAGTATTTT | CASSLDYGTTLGDTQYF | TRBD2 | TRBV11-3 | - | TRBJ2-3
TGTGCCAGCAGCGAGGGTTTGGGGACAGGGGGGAGAGGTAATGAAAAACTGTTTTTT | CASSEGLGTGGRGNEKLFF | TRBD1 | TRBV9 | - | TRBJ1-4
TGTGCCAGCAGTGAAGCTGCGGGGGGGCGTACAGATACGCAGTATTTT | CASSEAAGGRTDTQYF | TRBD2 | TRBV6-1 | few | TRBJ2-3
TGTGCCTGGAGTTATGGGGGCGCGGCCGAGCAGTACTTC | CAWSYGGAAEQYF | - | TRBV30 | - | TRBJ2-7
TGTGCCAGCGGGTCTGACAGGGATCAGACCCAGTACTTC | CASGSDRDQTQYF | TRBD1 | TRBV7-8 | - | TRBJ2-5
TGCAGCGTTGAGGTACTCGGGACTGTCTACGAGCAGTACTTC | CSVEVLGTVYEQYF | - | TRBV29-1 | - | TRBJ2-7
TGTGCCAGCAGCGTAGGTCGGGGATTCGAGGAGACCCAGTACTTC | CASSVGRGFEETQYF | - | TRBV11-2 | - | TRBJ2-5
TGTGCCAGCAGTTACTCGCCGGGAGCAAACACTGAAGCTTTCTTT | CASSYSPGANTEAFF | - | TRBV6-5 | few | TRBJ1-1
TGCGCCAGCAGCCCCGAAAGAGGGGGGGGTGGAGATACGCAGTATTTT | CASSPERGGGGDTQYF | - | TRBV5-1 | - | TRBJ2-3
TGTGCCAGCAGCTTCCGAACGGGACTAGCGAACAATGAGCAGTTCTTC | CASSFRTGLANNEQFF | TRBD2 | TRBV5-6 | - | TRBJ2-1
TGCGCCAGCAGCCAGCCCGGGACTCCGGCCGTTTATGGCTACACCTTC | CASSQPGTPAVYGYTF | - | TRBV4-3 | - | TRBJ1-2
TGTGCCAGCAGCTCACTTTCCAGCGGGAGGCCCTACGAGCAGTACTTC | CASSSLSSGRPYEQYF | TRBD2 | TRBV5-4 | - | TRBJ2-7
TGTGCCAGCAGCCCTGGGACTAGCGGGCCATTGGATGAGCAGTTCTTC | CASSPGTSGPLDEQFF | TRBD2 | TRBV13 | - | TRBJ2-1